Sequencing of this TCR beta chain was carried out in a study of cytomegalovirus exposure and HLA in healthy donors. General observations from the study: Another analysis was done later, and it associated around 16,000 TCR beta sequences with HLA alleles at 0.05 false discovery rate. Reported findings show TCR beta sequences accurately forecast HLA-A and HLA-B alleles in most subjects. Researchers reported that a few CMV-associated chains were confirmed in vitro as CMV antigen-specific.

The PCR contained 60 Vbeta and 13 Jbeta primers. Original methodology: Later, about 80 million unique TCR beta chains were counted in an analysis, and approximately 10 million of them were shared. TCRdb's table, derived via immunoSEQ multiplex PCR, lists solely in-frame clones and lacks some. V, J and clone size were drawn from that table, and D and trimming were deduced from the DNA. Of over 150,000 clones in the sample, approximately 80% were seen once. As concerns this clone: Its antigen remains unidentified.

The CDR3 contains 15 residues. In germline, CDR1 is MNHEY, CDR2 SMNVEV (reference sequence). V was shortened by 3 bases and J by 0 bases, with 9 bases between the two germline ends. Sequenced material: PBMCs. The chain carries TRBV27 and TRBJ1-5; tentative D call: TRBD1 (6 bases). This TCR derives from a young man in good health and CMV-seronegative. CDR3 nucleotide sequence: TGTGCCAGCAGTTTCGGACAGCATAGCAATCAGCCCCAGCATTTT. It codes for CASSFGQHSNQPQHF.